Reported below is one T cell receptor (beta chain). The trim removed 1 base at V and 4 bases at J, leaving 4 bases unmatched. There are 15 residues in the CDR3. Per germline, CDR1 SGHRS and CDR2 YFSETQ. The table came from immunoSEQ multiplex PCR; TCRdb's copy has only in-frame clones and leaves some out. Found here are 30,000 or so clones, about 95% of them singletons; the top ten hold over 2%. The data originate from a study of T cells in tuberculosis. The rearrangement links TRBV5-1 to TRBJ2-2, with 7 bases matching TRBD2. The specimen was PBMCs. This sequence originates from a donor aged 10-29 years with latent tuberculosis or without tuberculosis infection. CDR3: CASSLREVTTGELFF. The CDR3 DNA sequence: TGCGCCAGCAGCTTGCGGGAGGTCACCACCGGGGAGCTGTTTTTT.